A selection of T cell receptor beta chains follows, all from one sample in a study of monozygotic twins with cystic fibrosis. Assay used: immunoSEQ multiplex PCR; TCRdb lists only in-frame clones, some missing. The sample has approximately 11,000 clones; roughly 97% are singletons. Sequencing was done on a sample of blood. These receptors all stem from a boy aged 5-17 years with cystic fibrosis. Each CDR3 is given with its conserved first and last residue. The D gene is left open where the match is weak. Expanded clones get a size class; other rows say once, few or many, or leave the size out.

J gene,CDR3 length,clone size,V gene,D gene,CDR3 DNA,CDR3 protein
TRBJ1-2,14,NA,TRBV19,TRBD1,TGTGCCAGTGCCAGGGACAGGGACCTGTATGGCTACACCTTC,CASARDRDLYGYTF
TRBJ1-6,12,NA,TRBV7-9,TRBD1,TGTGCCGGCGGGACAGGGGACTCACCCCTCCACTTT,CAGGTGDSPLHF
TRBJ1-2,16,NA,TRBV4-1,TRBD1,TGCGCCAGCAGCCGGCCAAACAGGGGGCTAGAGTATGGCTACACCTTC,CASSRPNRGLEYGYTF
TRBJ1-6,17,NA,TRBV28,NA,TGTGCCAGCAGTTTAGGGGTCTATACTACACCGCTCTCACCCCTCCACTTT,CASSLGVYTTPLSPLHF
TRBJ2-2,15,NA,TRBV6-1,NA,TGTGCCAGCAGAACACCGGGACTCACAACCGGGGAGCTGTTTTTT,CASRTPGLTTGELFF
TRBJ2-7,16,NA,TRBV6-4,TRBD2,TGTGCCAGCAGTGAACACGGACTAGCGGGAGCAGGCGAGCAGTACTTC,CASSEHGLAGAGEQYF
TRBJ2-3,18,NA,TRBV7-8,TRBD2,TGTGCCAGCAGCTTAGAACTAGCGGGAGGCCTACCCACAGATACGCAGTATTTT,CASSLELAGGLPTDTQYF
TRBJ2-5,14,NA,TRBV5-1,NA,TGCGCCAGCAGCCTGACCCAAACGAGGGAGACCCAGTACTTC,CASSLTQTRETQYF
TRBJ2-7,14,NA,TRBV29-1,NA,TGCAGCGTTGTGAATCAGGGTCACACCTACGAGCAGTACTTC,CSVVNQGHTYEQYF
TRBJ2-2,13,once,TRBV6-5,NA,TGTGCCAGCATTCCAGGGGTGGGCGGGGAGCTGTTTTTT,CASIPGVGGELFF
TRBJ2-1,17,NA,TRBV12-5,NA,TGTGCTAGTGGTTTGGTGCGGGACGGAGAAGTGATAAATGAGCAGTTCTTC,CASGLVRDGEVINEQFF
TRBJ2-7,15,NA,TRBV5-6,NA,TGTGCCAGCAGCGCCACGGGGACTTACCCTTGGGAGCAGTACTTC,CASSATGTYPWEQYF
TRBJ1-5,14,NA,TRBV7-9,NA,TGTGCCAGCTCGGCGGTTCCTAGCAATCAGCCCCAGCATTTT,CASSAVPSNQPQHF
TRBJ1-1,13,once,TRBV19,NA,TGTGCCAGTAGTCTCCGGGCGCCCACTGAAGCTTTCTTT,CASSLRAPTEAFF
TRBJ1-5,19,NA,TRBV6-4,NA,TGTGCCAGCAGTGACTTTTTTAGGGGGAACGGGTTTAGCAATCAGCCCCAGCATTTT,CASSDFFRGNGFSNQPQHF
TRBJ2-7,13,NA,TRBV6-6,NA,TGTGCCAGCAGAGCGACCGACCCTTACGAGCAGTACTTC,CASRATDPYEQYF
TRBJ1-1,16,NA,TRBV11-2,NA,TGTGCCAGCAGCCCGGGATTGCTAGTCCGGGACACTGAAGCTTTCTTT,CASSPGLLVRDTEAFF
TRBJ2-1,14,NA,TRBV6-4,TRBD2,TGTGCCAGCAGTGGCGGGAGCTCCTACAATGAGCAGTTCTTC,CASSGGSSYNEQFF
TRBJ1-4,15,once,TRBV6-5,NA,TGTGCCAGCAGCCCAGGAGGAGCGACTAATGAAAAACTGTTTTTT,CASSPGGATNEKLFF
TRBJ2-7,13,NA,TRBV7-6,TRBD1,TGTGCCAGCAGCTCGCGGACAGGGGCCGAGCAGTACTTC,CASSSRTGAEQYF
TRBJ1-4,13,NA,TRBV5-1,NA,TGCGCCAGCAGCTTGGAGGCGCGAGGAGGACTGTTTTTT,CASSLEARGGLFF
TRBJ2-3,14,NA,TRBV9,TRBD2,TGTGCCAGCAGCCTAACTAGCGTCACAGATACGCAGTATTTT,CASSLTSVTDTQYF
TRBJ2-7,16,NA,TRBV7-2,NA,TGTGCCAGCAGCTACCGCGGGTCCCTGAGGACGTACGAGCAGTACTTC,CASSYRGSLRTYEQYF
TRBJ1-2,13,NA,TRBV5-6,NA,TGTGCCAGCAGCTTTTTTATTACTCTCGGCTACACCTTC,CASSFFITLGYTF
TRBJ1-5,12,NA,TRBV30,NA,TGTGCCTGGAGTGGTTGGGATCAGCCCCAGCATTTT,CAWSGWDQPQHF
TRBJ2-2,18,NA,TRBV9,TRBD2,TGTGCCAGCAGCAAACTGGGACTAGCGGGAGGCCCCACCGGGGAGCTGTTTTTT,CASSKLGLAGGPTGELFF
TRBJ2-6,19,NA,TRBV9,NA,TGTGCCAGCAGCGTAGCCAATATAAGGGGCCTCTCTGGGGCCAACGTCCTGACTTTC,CASSVANIRGLSGANVLTF
TRBJ1-5,16,NA,TRBV15,NA,TGTGCCACCAGCAGAGATCGCAGTAATAGCAATCAGCCCCAGCATTTT,CATSRDRSNSNQPQHF
TRBJ1-2,14,once,TRBV5-1,TRBD1,TGCGCCAGCAGCCCACGCGGACAGGCCTATGGCTACACCTTC,CASSPRGQAYGYTF
TRBJ1-5,18,NA,TRBV28,NA,TGTGCCAGCAGACCTGACCCGACGGGGATTTATAGCAATCAGCCCCAGCATTTT,CASRPDPTGIYSNQPQHF
TRBJ2-1,16,NA,TRBV7-8,NA,TGTGCCAGCAGCCCCGTCTCAGGGGTCTACAGGAATGAGCAGTTCTTC,CASSPVSGVYRNEQFF
TRBJ2-7,14,NA,TRBV19,NA,TGTGCCAGTAGTACCAACAGGGATACCGACGAGCAGTACTTC,CASSTNRDTDEQYF
TRBJ1-2,15,NA,TRBV7-8,TRBD1,TGTGCCAGCAGCTTAGCGGGACAGGGAATGTATGGCTACACCTTC,CASSLAGQGMYGYTF
TRBJ2-3,13,NA,TRBV19,NA,TGTGCCAGTAGCAAAACCCTCCACGATACGCAGTATTTT,CASSKTLHDTQYF
TRBJ2-3,17,NA,TRBV5-6,TRBD1,TGTGCCAGCAGCTTCTTTTTATGGGACAGTGCCACAGATACGCAGTATTTT,CASSFFLWDSATDTQYF
TRBJ1-1,16,NA,TRBV19,TRBD1,TGTGCCAGTAGTATGGGCAGGGGGGCGATCCACACTGAAGCTTTCTTT,CASSMGRGAIHTEAFF
TRBJ2-7,11,NA,TRBV2,NA,TGTGCCAGCCAGGGCCGCTACGAGCAGTACTTC,CASQGRYEQYF
TRBJ2-2,15,NA,TRBV5-6,TRBD1,TGTGCCAGCAGCCCACGGACAGGGGGCCACGGGGAGCTGTTTTTT,CASSPRTGGHGELFF
TRBJ2-7,13,once,TRBV4-1,NA,TGCGCCAGCAGCCAAGTAACACACTACGAGCAGTACTTC,CASSQVTHYEQYF